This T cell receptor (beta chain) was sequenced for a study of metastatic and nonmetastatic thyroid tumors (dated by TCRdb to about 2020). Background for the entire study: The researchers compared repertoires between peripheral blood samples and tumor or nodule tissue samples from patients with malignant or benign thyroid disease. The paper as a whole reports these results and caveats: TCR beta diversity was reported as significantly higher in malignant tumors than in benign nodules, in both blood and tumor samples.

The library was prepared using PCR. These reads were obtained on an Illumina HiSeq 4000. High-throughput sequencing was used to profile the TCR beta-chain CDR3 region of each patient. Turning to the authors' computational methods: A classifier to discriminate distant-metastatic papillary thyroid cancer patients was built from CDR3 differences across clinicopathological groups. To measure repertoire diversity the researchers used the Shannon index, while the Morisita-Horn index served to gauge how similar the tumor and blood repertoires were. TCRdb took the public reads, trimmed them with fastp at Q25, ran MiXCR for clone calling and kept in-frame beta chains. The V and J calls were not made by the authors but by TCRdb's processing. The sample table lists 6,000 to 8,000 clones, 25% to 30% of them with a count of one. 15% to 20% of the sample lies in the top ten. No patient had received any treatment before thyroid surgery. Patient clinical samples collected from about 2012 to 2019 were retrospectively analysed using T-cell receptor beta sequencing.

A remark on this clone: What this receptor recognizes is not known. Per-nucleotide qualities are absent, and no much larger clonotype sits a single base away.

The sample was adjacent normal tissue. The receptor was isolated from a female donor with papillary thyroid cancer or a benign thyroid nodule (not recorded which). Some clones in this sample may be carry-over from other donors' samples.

The sequenced DNA is TGCAGTGCTAGTTTAGGACAGGGCACCCTCTATGGCTACACCTTC. Its product reads: CSASLGQGTLYGYTF. Recombination connected TRBV20-1 to TRBJ1-2; the junction holds 8 bases that match TRBD1. The CDR3 has 15 amino acids, counting the end cysteine and phenylalanine. The only DNA kept is the CDR3, 45 bases in frame from the first base. V is pruned by 3 bases and J by 4 bases, leaving 10 bases of the junction without a gene match. For CDR1 and CDR2, the germline V gene (reference sequence) lists DFQATT and SNEGSKA.